What follows are 4 T cell receptor beta chains derived from one specimen sequenced in a study of molecular identifiers for immune sequencing clone quantification. TCRdb passed the PCR reads through MiXCR, listing each CDR3 protein once. The sample has some 680,000 distinct CDR3 sequences; 25% are singletons. The sequenced sample consisted of naive CD8+ T cells from blood, with Jurkat cell RNA spiked in. Indicated subset: FACS-sorted CD8+CD4-CCR7+CD45RA+ naive T cells. Receptors originate from a human donor in good health. Some libraries in this study had Jurkat cell RNA spiked in.

In its sample, this clonotype was seen many times. This chain connects TRBV20-1 to TRBJ2-7, with 10 bases lining up with TRBD1. V was pared by 1 base and J by 0 bases, with 6 bases of the junction left unmatched. Germline V gene lookup returns CDR1 DFQATT and CDR2 SNEGSKA (reference sequence). CDR3 length: 16 residues. CDR3 nucleotide sequence: TGCAGTGCTAGAGCCCTGGGACAGGGGAGCTCCTACGAGCAGTACTTC. Protein sequence: CSARALGQGSSYEQYF.

CDR3 region: CASSESATDTQYF. The CDR3, as DNA: TGCGCCAGCAGTGAGTCAGCTACAGATACGCAGTATTTT. V usage is TRBV10-1 and J usage is TRBJ2-3; D ambiguous. Deletions cut 0 bases from V and 3 bases from J, with 4 bases between. This CDR3 is built from 13 residues. Germline V gene sequence: CDR1 WNHNN, CDR2 SYGVQD (reference sequence).

The DNA for the CDR3 is TGTGCCAGCAGCTCCCCCCTGACGAACCAAGGAGAGCAGTTCTTC. This encodes CASSSPLTNQGEQFF. The V call is TRBV11-3, the J call TRBJ2-1; D not resolved. The CDR3 has 15 residues. Germline V gene sequence: CDR1 SGHNT, CDR2 YENEEA. V shed 4 bases and J shed 10 bases, with 20 bases lying between them.

The sample holds many counts of this clonotype. The chain uses TRBV5-1 and TRBJ1-1, with D possibly being TRBD1 (6 bases). This CDR3 has 18 amino acids. In germline, CDR1 is SGHRS, CDR2 YFSETQ. Deletions cut 0 bases from V and 5 bases from J, with 23 bases between. CDR3 nucleotide sequence: TGCGCCAGCAGCTTGGCTGTAGGTGGGGGCTGGCTGGAGACTGAAGCTTTCTTT. It translates to CASSLAVGGGWLETEAFF.